A selection of T cell receptor beta chains follows, all from one sample in a study of OX40 agonist ivuxolimab in advanced cancers. The method was immunoSEQ multiplex PCR; TCRdb's version includes in-frame clones alone and lacks a portion of them. The sample includes approximately 64,000 clones, about 80% of them seen just once. The specimen comprised CD4+ or CD8+ T cells sorted from blood, sampled in a trial of the OX40 agonist ivuxolimab. These receptors came from an adult with an advanced solid tumor such as melanoma, head and neck, liver or kidney cancer. CDR3s include the opening cysteine and the closing phenylalanine or tryptophan. Fields, in order: D gene, V gene, CDR3 protein. A D gene is named only where the DNA matches it firmly.

TRBD2 | TRBV6-8 | CASSYSISGIQETQYF
. | TRBV30 | CAWGGDASPAYNEQFF
. | TRBV18 | CASSPSGEETQYF
TRBD2 | TRBV4-2 | CASSQTTSGGRRSADTQYF
. | TRBV30 | CASLPGQNNEKLFF
. | TRBV20-1 | CSARVGETQYF
. | TRBV25-1 | CASEGRLNTEAFF
. | TRBV2 | CASSSDLTGELFF
. | TRBV10-2 | CASRVNGDEQYF
. | TRBV30 | CAWDRGRSNYGYTF
. | TRBV27 | CASSPGVGVAYGYTF
. | TRBV18 | CASSTWDPGNTIYF
TRBD2 | TRBV10-2 | CASRLAGASYEQYF
. | TRBV6-1 | CASSPPFRPEKLFF
TRBD1 | TRBV2 | CASGGQGTRETQYF
. | TRBV20-1 | CSASGVVEQYF
. | TRBV5-1 | CASSLLPGGEAFF
. | TRBV6-1 | CASSEGGTVYEQYF
. | TRBV7-9 | CASSRSSGSEEGYF
. | TRBV2 | CASRHPNERDTSTYEQYF
. | TRBV25-1 | CASSERNTEAFF
TRBD1 | TRBV7-8 | CASSPHRDRKETQYF
. | TRBV6-5 | CASSNGAGTQGYTF
. | TRBV15 | CATSRDPLGSGANVLTF
TRBD2 | TRBV27 | CASSPPPQRGSTDTQYF
TRBD1 | TRBV5-6 | CASTVDRGDGEKLFF
. | TRBV4-1 | CASSQREHNEKLFF
. | TRBV15 | CATSRGGVGWSTEAFF
. | TRBV29-1 | CSVERQTQETQYF
. | TRBV5-1 | CASSLAQAGPYNEQFF
. | TRBV7-9 | CASSFTVYEQYF
TRBD2 | TRBV5-1 | CASSRTSGGYTGELFF
TRBD1 | TRBV6-1 | CASRDQGAVTGELFF
. | TRBV10-3 | CAISAGGQLNSPLHF
TRBD1 | TRBV5-4 | CASSSPGQDLYGYTF
. | TRBV4-1 | CASSQGDLGQPQHF
TRBD2 | TRBV19 | CASSALIAGFTDTQYF
. | TRBV30 | CAWSENILGAFF
. | TRBV5-1 | CASSLRGNTEAFF
. | TRBV7-8 | CASSLRQELGYTF
. | TRBV7-9 | CASSLPRDTYNEQFF
. | TRBV11-2 | CASSLARIHNEKLFF
. | TRBV2 | CASSTQQYQETQYF
. | TRBV7-2 | CASSSTETGYGYTF
. | TRBV5-1 | CASSLNAAWVDEAFF
TRBD1 | TRBV7-8 | CASSLAWTGDTGELFF
. | TRBV5-1 | CASSTETGYEQYF
. | TRBV27 | CASRDWAGTGYGYTF
. | TRBV18 | CASSPPGAKGINGYTF
. | TRBV2 | CASSAEGGGNSPLHF
TRBD2 | TRBV19 | CASSISLAGGEQFF
. | TRBV30 | CAWSSQFSNQPQHF